Listed below are T cell receptor beta chains from one sample, sequenced in a study of blood T cell repertoires in COVID-19. Generated by immunoSEQ multiplex PCR, the TCRdb table keeps only in-frame clones and is missing some. The sample lists hundreds of thousands of clones, about 90% occurring once. The sample taken for sequencing was peripheral blood. These receptors all stem from a man aged 55-75 years with COVID-19, enrolled during active disease. Each CDR3 is given with its conserved first and last residue. D genes are given only for firm matches.

v_gene: TRBV11-2
j_gene: TRBJ1-2
d_gene: -
CDR3aa: CASSLGRPNYGYTF

v_gene: TRBV5-6
j_gene: TRBJ1-1
d_gene: -
CDR3aa: CASSTPSGGDTEAFF

v_gene: TRBV27
j_gene: TRBJ2-1
d_gene: TRBD2
CDR3aa: CASRPRLAGTRDEQFF

v_gene: TRBV19
j_gene: TRBJ1-2
d_gene: -
CDR3aa: CASRRDTDLRTF

v_gene: TRBV19
j_gene: TRBJ1-5
d_gene: TRBD1
CDR3aa: CASGTDPRTQHF

v_gene: TRBV27
j_gene: TRBJ2-1
d_gene: TRBD2
CDR3aa: CASSLLAGAYEQFF

v_gene: TRBV30
j_gene: TRBJ2-7
d_gene: -
CDR3aa: CAWSLPGNSYEQYF

v_gene: TRBV28
j_gene: TRBJ1-6
d_gene: -
CDR3aa: CASSPGTPRNSPLHF

v_gene: TRBV19
j_gene: TRBJ1-5
d_gene: -
CDR3aa: CASTLGGGGYQPQHF

v_gene: TRBV3-1/TRBV3-2
j_gene: TRBJ2-4
d_gene: TRBD1
CDR3aa: CASSQGWDRAKNIQYF

v_gene: TRBV27
j_gene: TRBJ1-1
d_gene: -
CDR3aa: CASSPHLSGGNTEAFF

v_gene: TRBV10-1
j_gene: TRBJ2-1
d_gene: TRBD1
CDR3aa: CASSPGQGPYNEQFF

v_gene: TRBV9
j_gene: TRBJ2-3
d_gene: -
CDR3aa: CASSVGGAATDTQYF

v_gene: TRBV7-2
j_gene: TRBJ2-2
d_gene: -
CDR3aa: CASSLSGQGPTGELFF

v_gene: TRBV19
j_gene: TRBJ2-2
d_gene: TRBD2
CDR3aa: CASSIGRTSGSPGELFF

v_gene: TRBV29-1
j_gene: TRBJ2-7
d_gene: -
CDR3aa: CSVEELRQGSSYEQYF

v_gene: TRBV15
j_gene: TRBJ1-3
d_gene: TRBD1
CDR3aa: CATSTRQGGTRSGNTIYF

v_gene: TRBV30
j_gene: TRBJ1-3
d_gene: -
CDR3aa: CAWSVRRVDTIYF

v_gene: TRBV9
j_gene: TRBJ2-7
d_gene: TRBD2
CDR3aa: CASSVGSSGFYEQYF

v_gene: TRBV21-1
j_gene: TRBJ2-1
d_gene: -
CDR3aa: CASSKVRDNSIGNEQFF

v_gene: TRBV5-1
j_gene: TRBJ2-1
d_gene: TRBD2
CDR3aa: CASSSLAGAGNEQFF

v_gene: TRBV5-6
j_gene: TRBJ2-1
d_gene: TRBD2
CDR3aa: CASSPIMGLRPNEQFF

v_gene: TRBV7-2
j_gene: TRBJ2-3
d_gene: -
CDR3aa: CASSLARPRAGPDTQYF

v_gene: TRBV4-1
j_gene: TRBJ2-7
d_gene: TRBD1
CDR3aa: CASSQDRTGLAQTSYF

v_gene: TRBV7-2
j_gene: TRBJ2-1
d_gene: TRBD2
CDR3aa: CASSPLGLAENEQFF

v_gene: TRBV18
j_gene: TRBJ2-5
d_gene: -
CDR3aa: CASSPPRGAGRETQYF

v_gene: TRBV6-5
j_gene: TRBJ1-1
d_gene: -
CDR3aa: CASGGRPDFEAFF

v_gene: TRBV14
j_gene: TRBJ1-2
d_gene: -
CDR3aa: CASSQGLTCTF

v_gene: TRBV7-3
j_gene: TRBJ2-5
d_gene: TRBD1
CDR3aa: CASSSWTGGVGETQYF

v_gene: TRBV3-1/TRBV3-2
j_gene: TRBJ2-2
d_gene: TRBD1
CDR3aa: CASTYRTGGGTGELFF

v_gene: TRBV24-1
j_gene: TRBJ2-7
d_gene: -
CDR3aa: CATTTGTFVTKYEQYF

v_gene: TRBV5-1
j_gene: TRBJ2-7
d_gene: -
CDR3aa: CASKQSGYYEQYF

v_gene: TRBV4-2
j_gene: TRBJ1-1
d_gene: -
CDR3aa: CASSQDEGRGAFF

v_gene: TRBV5-4
j_gene: TRBJ2-7
d_gene: -
CDR3aa: CASSPGPSASSYEQYF

v_gene: TRBV3-1/TRBV3-2
j_gene: TRBJ2-5
d_gene: TRBD2
CDR3aa: CASSFGGRGQETQYF

v_gene: TRBV5-1
j_gene: TRBJ1-4
d_gene: TRBD1
CDR3aa: CASSLVPTGDHEKLFF

v_gene: TRBV10-1
j_gene: TRBJ1-1
d_gene: -
CDR3aa: CASSDEAFF

v_gene: TRBV4-2
j_gene: TRBJ1-2
d_gene: -
CDR3aa: CASSQVGGGRLNGYTF

v_gene: TRBV7-9
j_gene: TRBJ1-5
d_gene: TRBD1
CDR3aa: CASRGGGENQPQHF

v_gene: TRBV5-1
j_gene: TRBJ1-2
d_gene: -
CDR3aa: CASSPDSNYGYTF

v_gene: TRBV6-5
j_gene: TRBJ2-1
d_gene: TRBD2
CDR3aa: CASSSRLAENYNEQFF

v_gene: TRBV6-2/TRBV6-3
j_gene: TRBJ1-1
d_gene: TRBD1
CDR3aa: CASSPLRAGGRTEAFF

v_gene: TRBV29-1
j_gene: TRBJ1-1
d_gene: TRBD1
CDR3aa: CSAHRDRVTEAFF